The rows below give T cell receptor beta chains drawn from one sample of a study of T cells in Graves' hyperthyroidism and ophthalmopathy. TCRdb itself ran the multiplex PCR reads through MiXCR, one entry per CDR3 protein. The sample yields 700,000 or so distinct CDR3 sequences, around 17% seen once. Sequenced material: blood. Every receptor here comes from a man aged 18 to 29 with Graves' hyperthyroidism. The CDR3 runs from the conserved cysteine through the conserved F or W. The D gene is left open where the match is weak. Clone size, where shown, is once, few, many, or a class for clones that have expanded.

>many|TRBD2|TRBJ2-1|TRBV11-2
TGTGCCAGCAGCTTACGGCTAGCGGACAATGAGCAGTTCTTC
CASSLRLADNEQFF
>many|-|TRBJ2-7|TRBV15
TGTGCCACCAGCAGAGATCAGGGGTTAGGCTACGAGCAGTACTTC
CATSRDQGLGYEQYF
>many|-|TRBJ2-3|TRBV29-1
TGCAGCGTTGACTTTCCTTCGACCACAGATACGCAGTATTTT
CSVDFPSTTDTQYF
>few|TRBD2|TRBJ2-7|TRBV6-1
TGTGCCAGCGCGGCGGGGGGATGGATGAGTTACGAGCAGTACTTC
CASAAGGWMSYEQYF
>once|TRBD1|TRBJ2-3|TRBV25-1
TGTGCCAGCAGGAGAATAGCACAGGGGAACACAGATACGCAGTATTTT
CASRRIAQGNTDTQYF
>-|TRBD2|TRBJ2-1|TRBV28
TGTGCCAGCACCACGGCGGGGGGGGACAATGAGCAGTTCTTC
CASTTAGGDNEQFF
>-|-|TRBJ2-3|TRBV4-3
TGCGCCAGCAGCCAAATGACAGGCGTGCTCACAGATACGCAGTATTTT
CASSQMTGVLTDTQYF
>many|-|TRBJ2-7|TRBV20-1
TGCAGTGCTAGAGATAACGCCGTCTACGAGCAGTACTTC
CSARDNAVYEQYF
>many|-|TRBJ2-7|TRBV7-2
TGTGCCAGCAGCTACCAAGGACGGACCTACGAGCAGTACTTC
CASSYQGRTYEQYF
>-|TRBD1|TRBJ1-1|TRBV11-2
TGTGCCAGCAGCGTACAGGGGGACGGAACTGAAGCTTTCTTT
CASSVQGDGTEAFF
>-|-|TRBJ2-7|TRBV9
TGTGCCAGCAGCGTACTAGCAGATACCTACGAGCAGTACTTC
CASSVLADTYEQYF
>many|-|TRBJ2-3|TRBV2
TGTGCCAGCAGGTTAGACGAGGGACCAGATACGCAGTATTTT
CASRLDEGPDTQYF
>many|-|TRBJ2-7|TRBV6-2/TRBV6-3
TGTGCCAGCGGTGAATGGATGACCTACGAGCAGTACTTC
CASGEWMTYEQYF
>-|-|TRBJ1-5|TRBV15
TGTGCCACCAGCATCAACCAGGGGAGGAGTCAGCCCCAGCATTTT
CATSINQGRSQPQHF
>many|-|TRBJ1-1|TRBV9
TGTGCCAGCAGCGTAGGTGGGGCGAACACTGAAGCTTTCTTT
CASSVGGANTEAFF
>-|-|TRBJ2-7|TRBV7-3
TGTGCCAGCAGCTTAGAAAACGGGAGTATCCCCTACGAGCAGTACTTC
CASSLENGSIPYEQYF
>-|-|TRBJ2-2|TRBV28
TGTGCTGCGGCGACTAATATAAACACCGGGGAGCTGTTTTTT
CAAATNINTGELFF
>few|TRBD2|TRBJ2-3|TRBV20-1
TGCAGTGCTAGGGGGACTAGCGGAGGGAGAGTAGATACGCAGTATTTT
CSARGTSGGRVDTQYF
>-|-|TRBJ1-1|TRBV9
TGTGCCAGCAGCGTAGGGGACACCGCTTACACTGAAGCTTTCTTT
CASSVGDTAYTEAFF
>-|-|TRBJ1-5|TRBV3-1
TGCGCCAGCAGCCGGGTTGCGGGGGCAAATCAGCCCCAGCATTTT
CASSRVAGANQPQHF
>-|-|TRBJ2-1|TRBV5-8
TGTGCCAGCAGCTGGGGACCTTACAATGAGCAGTTCTTC
CASSWGPYNEQFF
>many|TRBD1|TRBJ1-2|TRBV29-1
TGCAGCGTTGAAGATTGGGACAGGGAGAGCTACACCTTC
CSVEDWDRESYTF
>once|TRBD2|TRBJ2-1|TRBV18
TGTGCCAGCGAACAAAGACTAGCGGGAGGGCCTAACAATGAGCAGTTCTTC
CASEQRLAGGPNNEQFF
>many|-|TRBJ2-6|TRBV15
TGTGCCACCAGCAGAGATCTGGGCTCTGGGGCCAACGTCCTGACTTTC
CATSRDLGSGANVLTF
>-|-|TRBJ1-4|TRBV20-1
TGCAGTGCTAGCGGCGTTAATGAAAAACTGTTTTTT
CSASGVNEKLFF
>few|-|TRBJ2-1|TRBV27
TGTGCCAGCAGTTTCAGGACAGACCACAATGAGCAGTTCTTC
CASSFRTDHNEQFF
>many|-|TRBJ1-5|TRBV20-1
TGCAGTGCTAGAGCTGGGCCGCAGGGACAGCCCCAGCATTTT
CSARAGPQGQPQHF
>many|TRBD2|TRBJ2-7|TRBV7-8
TGTGCCAGCAGCCCTCGGACTAGAGGGAGCGAGCAGTACTTC
CASSPRTRGSEQYF
>few|-|TRBJ1-2|TRBV3-1
TGTGCCAGCAGCCACCCAGGAACAGACAACTATGGCTACACCTTC
CASSHPGTDNYGYTF
>-|-|TRBJ2-5|TRBV20-1
TGCAGTGCTAGAGATCAATGGGCGGGGAGAGATCAAGAGACCCAGTACTTC
CSARDQWAGRDQETQYF
>many|-|TRBJ2-7|TRBV11-3
TGTGCCAGCAGCCCACACCGGGACGTTCTAACCTACGAGCAGTACTTC
CASSPHRDVLTYEQYF
>-|-|TRBJ1-2|TRBV12-3/TRBV12-4
TGTGCCAGCAGTTTAAGCGGATTGACTAACTATGGCTACACCTTC
CASSLSGLTNYGYTF
>-|TRBD2|TRBJ2-2|TRBV20-1
TGCAGTGCTACCTTGGCTAGCGGGAGGGCGTTTAGTACCGGGGAGCTGTTTTTT
CSATLASGRAFSTGELFF
>many|-|TRBJ2-7|TRBV5-6
TGTGCCAGCAGCTTGGGAACAGATTCCTACGAGCAGTACTTC
CASSLGTDSYEQYF
>few|-|TRBJ2-7|TRBV11-2
TGTGCCAGCAGCTCAGGTCCAGGTATAACCTACGAGCGGTACTTC
CASSSGPGITYERYF
>few|-|TRBJ1-1|TRBV25-1
TGTGCCAGCAGTGCTGGGACACTTGAAGCTTTCTTT
CASSAGTLEAFF
>few|-|TRBJ2-3|TRBV20-1
TGCAGTGCAAAGCCCACGGTTTCTAGCACAGATACGCAGTATTTT
CSAKPTVSSTDTQYF
>-|-|TRBJ2-5|TRBV20-1
TGCAGTGCCCACGGGGTGGTGGGAGGTCCCCAGTACTTC
CSAHGVVGGPQYF
>many|-|TRBJ2-7|TRBV30
TGTGCCTTCCTTGGGGGCAGGGTCCCCTACGAGCAGTACTTC
CAFLGGRVPYEQYF
>few|-|TRBJ1-4|TRBV28
TGTGCCAGCAGTCCCATAGGGGCCTCTAATGAAAAACTGTTTTTT
CASSPIGASNEKLFF
>few|-|TRBJ1-5|TRBV2
TGTGCCAGCAGTGAAGAGACAGGTGGACAGCCCCAGCATTTT
CASSEETGGQPQHF
>-|-|TRBJ2-1|TRBV3-1
TGTGCCAGCAGCCAAGGGACGTGGAGCTCCTACAATGAGCAGTTCTTC
CASSQGTWSSYNEQFF
>few|TRBD2|TRBJ2-1|TRBV7-9
TGTGCCAGCAGGGGGGGACTAGCGGGACTCCCCTACAATGAGCAGTTCTTC
CASRGGLAGLPYNEQFF
>-|-|TRBJ1-3|TRBV30
TGTGCCTGGAGTCGGGGGCACACCATATATTTT
CAWSRGHTIYF
>many|-|TRBJ2-1|TRBV18
TGTGCCAGCTCACCCCAGGGACGGGCCAATGAGCAGTTCTTC
CASSPQGRANEQFF